The source of this T cell receptor (beta chain) is a study of T cells in Graves' hyperthyroidism and ophthalmopathy. Exclusion of a patient resulted from uncontrolled infection, other autoimmune disease, pregnancy or lactation. Template material for amplifying TCR beta CDR3 regions consisted of RNA transcripts. The HTBI primer set was used in a first-round RT-PCR of the TCR CDR3. Each CDR3 protein is one row after TCRdb ran MiXCR on the multiplex PCR reads. The sample includes around 690,000 distinct CDR3 sequences, 15% to 20% of them seen just once. The V and J ends lost 2 bases and 4 bases respectively, with 11 bases between them. The CDR3 has 14 amino acids.

This sequence originates from a man in his forties or fifties with Graves' hyperthyroidism. This chain connects TRBV12-3 or TRBV12-4 to TRBJ1-1, with D possibly TRBD1 on 5 matching bases. Sequencing was done on a sample of blood. The CDR3 spells CASSLRGGCTEAFF. In DNA, the CDR3 is TGTGCCAGCAGTTTACGGGGGGGATGCACTGAAGCTTTCTTT.